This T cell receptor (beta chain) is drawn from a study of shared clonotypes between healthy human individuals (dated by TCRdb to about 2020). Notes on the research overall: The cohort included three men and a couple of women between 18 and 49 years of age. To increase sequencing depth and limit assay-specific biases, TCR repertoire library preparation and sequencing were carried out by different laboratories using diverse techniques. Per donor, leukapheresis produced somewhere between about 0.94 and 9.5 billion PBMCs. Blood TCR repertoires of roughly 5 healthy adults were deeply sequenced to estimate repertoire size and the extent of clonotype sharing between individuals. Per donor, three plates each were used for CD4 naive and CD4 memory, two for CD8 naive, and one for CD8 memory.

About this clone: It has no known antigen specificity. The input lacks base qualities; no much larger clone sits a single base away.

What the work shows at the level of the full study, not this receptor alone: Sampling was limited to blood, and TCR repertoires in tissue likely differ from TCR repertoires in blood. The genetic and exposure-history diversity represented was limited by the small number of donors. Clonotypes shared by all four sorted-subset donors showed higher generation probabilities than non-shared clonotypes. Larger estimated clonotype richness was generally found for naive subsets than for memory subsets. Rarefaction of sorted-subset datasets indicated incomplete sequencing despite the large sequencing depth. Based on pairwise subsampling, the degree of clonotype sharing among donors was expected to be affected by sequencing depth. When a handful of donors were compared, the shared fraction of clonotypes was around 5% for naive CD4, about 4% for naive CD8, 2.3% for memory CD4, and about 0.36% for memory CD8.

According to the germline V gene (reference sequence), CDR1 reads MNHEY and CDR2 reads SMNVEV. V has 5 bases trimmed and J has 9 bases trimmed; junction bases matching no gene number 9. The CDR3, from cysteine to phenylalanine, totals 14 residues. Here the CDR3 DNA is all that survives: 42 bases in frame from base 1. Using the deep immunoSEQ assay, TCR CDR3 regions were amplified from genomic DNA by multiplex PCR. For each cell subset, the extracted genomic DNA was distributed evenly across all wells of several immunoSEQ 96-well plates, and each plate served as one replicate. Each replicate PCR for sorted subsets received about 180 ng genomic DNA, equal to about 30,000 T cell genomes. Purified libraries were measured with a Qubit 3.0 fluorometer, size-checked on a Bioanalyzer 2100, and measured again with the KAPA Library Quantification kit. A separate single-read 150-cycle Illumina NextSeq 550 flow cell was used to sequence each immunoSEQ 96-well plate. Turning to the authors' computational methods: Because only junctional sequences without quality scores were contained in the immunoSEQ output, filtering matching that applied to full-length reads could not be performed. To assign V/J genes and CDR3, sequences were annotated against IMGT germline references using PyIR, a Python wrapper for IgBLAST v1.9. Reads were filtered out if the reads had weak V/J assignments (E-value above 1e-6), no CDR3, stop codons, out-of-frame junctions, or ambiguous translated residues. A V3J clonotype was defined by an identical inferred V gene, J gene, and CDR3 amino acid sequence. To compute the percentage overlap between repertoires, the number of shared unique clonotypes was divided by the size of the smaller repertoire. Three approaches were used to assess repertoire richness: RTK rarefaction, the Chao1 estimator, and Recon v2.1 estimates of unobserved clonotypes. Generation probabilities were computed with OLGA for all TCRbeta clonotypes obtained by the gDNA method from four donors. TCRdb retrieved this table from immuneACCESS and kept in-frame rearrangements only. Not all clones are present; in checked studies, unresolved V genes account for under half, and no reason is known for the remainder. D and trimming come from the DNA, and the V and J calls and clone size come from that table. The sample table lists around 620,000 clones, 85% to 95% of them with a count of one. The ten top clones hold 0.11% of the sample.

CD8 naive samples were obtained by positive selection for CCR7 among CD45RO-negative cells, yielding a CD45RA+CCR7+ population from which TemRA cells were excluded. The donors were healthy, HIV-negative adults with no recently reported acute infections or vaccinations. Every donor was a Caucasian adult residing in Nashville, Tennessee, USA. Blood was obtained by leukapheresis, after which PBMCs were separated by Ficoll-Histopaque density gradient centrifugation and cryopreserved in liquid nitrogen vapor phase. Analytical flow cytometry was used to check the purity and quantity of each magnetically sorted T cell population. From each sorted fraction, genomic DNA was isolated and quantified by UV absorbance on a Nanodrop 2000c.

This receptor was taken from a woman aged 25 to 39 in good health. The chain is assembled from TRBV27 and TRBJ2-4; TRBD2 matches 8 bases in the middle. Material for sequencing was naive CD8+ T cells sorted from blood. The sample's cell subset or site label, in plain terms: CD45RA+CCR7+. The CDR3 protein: CASSPSGSWGIQYF. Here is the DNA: TGTGCCAGCAGTCCCAGCGGGAGTTGGGGCATTCAGTACTTC.